This section outlines one T cell receptor beta chain sequence together with its context. These data are taken from a study of T cell changes during pregnancy in multiple sclerosis. Sequencing was performed with immunoSEQ multiplex PCR; in TCRdb, only in-frame clones are kept and a portion is missing. The sample records some 120,000 clones, approximately 94% being singletons. CDR1 and CDR2 from the germline V gene are SGHRS and YFSETQ. This CDR3 spans 15 amino acids. The junction had 6 bases not matched to a gene; V was cut back by 1 base and J by 3 bases. This clonotype was sampled from a female donor with multiple sclerosis, enrolled in a pregnancy study. Sequenced here: peripheral blood, sampled before pregnancy. The rearrangement links TRBV5-1 to TRBJ2-5, with 7 nucleotides matching TRBD2. This chain's CDR3 is CASSLRAGEEETQYF. Written as DNA, the CDR3 is TGCGCCAGCAGCTTGCGGGCGGGAGAGGAAGAGACCCAGTACTTC. Variable domain in full (rest from reference TRBV5-1 and TRBJ2-5): KAGVTQTPRYLIKTRGQQVTLSCSPISGHRSVSWYQQTPGQGLQFLFEYFSETQRNKGNFPGRFSGRQFSNSRSEMNVSTLELGDSALYLCASSLRAGEEETQYFGPGTRLLVL.